Here is one T cell receptor beta chain with its context. This sample stems from a study of blood T cell repertoires in COVID-19. Study-wide context: The United States, Italy and Spain were the sources of the acute and convalescent COVID-19 samples. PBMCs, B-cell-depleted T cells, or T cells provided the cDNA or gDNA that made up the material.

The V and J ends lost 2 bases and 5 bases respectively, with 10 bases between them. The CDR3 loop spans 14 amino acids. Germline CDR1 is SGHRS and CDR2 is YFSETQ. Authors' analysis steps: Amplification of reference gene primers was used by the study to estimate nucleated cell counts. Generated by immunoSEQ multiplex PCR, the TCRdb table keeps only in-frame clones and is missing some. The DNA was the basis for D and trimming; V, J and clone size are from that table. Here the sample spans under 130,000 clones, roughly 90% being singletons. The sequenced sample was peripheral blood. The gene calls are TRBV5-1 and TRBJ1-4, with D unresolved. The sequence derives from a woman aged 55-69 years with acute or convalescent COVID-19. CDR3 region: CASSLFTGNEKLFF. The CDR3 DNA reads TGCGCCAGCAGCTTATTCACGGGGAATGAAAAACTGTTTTTT.